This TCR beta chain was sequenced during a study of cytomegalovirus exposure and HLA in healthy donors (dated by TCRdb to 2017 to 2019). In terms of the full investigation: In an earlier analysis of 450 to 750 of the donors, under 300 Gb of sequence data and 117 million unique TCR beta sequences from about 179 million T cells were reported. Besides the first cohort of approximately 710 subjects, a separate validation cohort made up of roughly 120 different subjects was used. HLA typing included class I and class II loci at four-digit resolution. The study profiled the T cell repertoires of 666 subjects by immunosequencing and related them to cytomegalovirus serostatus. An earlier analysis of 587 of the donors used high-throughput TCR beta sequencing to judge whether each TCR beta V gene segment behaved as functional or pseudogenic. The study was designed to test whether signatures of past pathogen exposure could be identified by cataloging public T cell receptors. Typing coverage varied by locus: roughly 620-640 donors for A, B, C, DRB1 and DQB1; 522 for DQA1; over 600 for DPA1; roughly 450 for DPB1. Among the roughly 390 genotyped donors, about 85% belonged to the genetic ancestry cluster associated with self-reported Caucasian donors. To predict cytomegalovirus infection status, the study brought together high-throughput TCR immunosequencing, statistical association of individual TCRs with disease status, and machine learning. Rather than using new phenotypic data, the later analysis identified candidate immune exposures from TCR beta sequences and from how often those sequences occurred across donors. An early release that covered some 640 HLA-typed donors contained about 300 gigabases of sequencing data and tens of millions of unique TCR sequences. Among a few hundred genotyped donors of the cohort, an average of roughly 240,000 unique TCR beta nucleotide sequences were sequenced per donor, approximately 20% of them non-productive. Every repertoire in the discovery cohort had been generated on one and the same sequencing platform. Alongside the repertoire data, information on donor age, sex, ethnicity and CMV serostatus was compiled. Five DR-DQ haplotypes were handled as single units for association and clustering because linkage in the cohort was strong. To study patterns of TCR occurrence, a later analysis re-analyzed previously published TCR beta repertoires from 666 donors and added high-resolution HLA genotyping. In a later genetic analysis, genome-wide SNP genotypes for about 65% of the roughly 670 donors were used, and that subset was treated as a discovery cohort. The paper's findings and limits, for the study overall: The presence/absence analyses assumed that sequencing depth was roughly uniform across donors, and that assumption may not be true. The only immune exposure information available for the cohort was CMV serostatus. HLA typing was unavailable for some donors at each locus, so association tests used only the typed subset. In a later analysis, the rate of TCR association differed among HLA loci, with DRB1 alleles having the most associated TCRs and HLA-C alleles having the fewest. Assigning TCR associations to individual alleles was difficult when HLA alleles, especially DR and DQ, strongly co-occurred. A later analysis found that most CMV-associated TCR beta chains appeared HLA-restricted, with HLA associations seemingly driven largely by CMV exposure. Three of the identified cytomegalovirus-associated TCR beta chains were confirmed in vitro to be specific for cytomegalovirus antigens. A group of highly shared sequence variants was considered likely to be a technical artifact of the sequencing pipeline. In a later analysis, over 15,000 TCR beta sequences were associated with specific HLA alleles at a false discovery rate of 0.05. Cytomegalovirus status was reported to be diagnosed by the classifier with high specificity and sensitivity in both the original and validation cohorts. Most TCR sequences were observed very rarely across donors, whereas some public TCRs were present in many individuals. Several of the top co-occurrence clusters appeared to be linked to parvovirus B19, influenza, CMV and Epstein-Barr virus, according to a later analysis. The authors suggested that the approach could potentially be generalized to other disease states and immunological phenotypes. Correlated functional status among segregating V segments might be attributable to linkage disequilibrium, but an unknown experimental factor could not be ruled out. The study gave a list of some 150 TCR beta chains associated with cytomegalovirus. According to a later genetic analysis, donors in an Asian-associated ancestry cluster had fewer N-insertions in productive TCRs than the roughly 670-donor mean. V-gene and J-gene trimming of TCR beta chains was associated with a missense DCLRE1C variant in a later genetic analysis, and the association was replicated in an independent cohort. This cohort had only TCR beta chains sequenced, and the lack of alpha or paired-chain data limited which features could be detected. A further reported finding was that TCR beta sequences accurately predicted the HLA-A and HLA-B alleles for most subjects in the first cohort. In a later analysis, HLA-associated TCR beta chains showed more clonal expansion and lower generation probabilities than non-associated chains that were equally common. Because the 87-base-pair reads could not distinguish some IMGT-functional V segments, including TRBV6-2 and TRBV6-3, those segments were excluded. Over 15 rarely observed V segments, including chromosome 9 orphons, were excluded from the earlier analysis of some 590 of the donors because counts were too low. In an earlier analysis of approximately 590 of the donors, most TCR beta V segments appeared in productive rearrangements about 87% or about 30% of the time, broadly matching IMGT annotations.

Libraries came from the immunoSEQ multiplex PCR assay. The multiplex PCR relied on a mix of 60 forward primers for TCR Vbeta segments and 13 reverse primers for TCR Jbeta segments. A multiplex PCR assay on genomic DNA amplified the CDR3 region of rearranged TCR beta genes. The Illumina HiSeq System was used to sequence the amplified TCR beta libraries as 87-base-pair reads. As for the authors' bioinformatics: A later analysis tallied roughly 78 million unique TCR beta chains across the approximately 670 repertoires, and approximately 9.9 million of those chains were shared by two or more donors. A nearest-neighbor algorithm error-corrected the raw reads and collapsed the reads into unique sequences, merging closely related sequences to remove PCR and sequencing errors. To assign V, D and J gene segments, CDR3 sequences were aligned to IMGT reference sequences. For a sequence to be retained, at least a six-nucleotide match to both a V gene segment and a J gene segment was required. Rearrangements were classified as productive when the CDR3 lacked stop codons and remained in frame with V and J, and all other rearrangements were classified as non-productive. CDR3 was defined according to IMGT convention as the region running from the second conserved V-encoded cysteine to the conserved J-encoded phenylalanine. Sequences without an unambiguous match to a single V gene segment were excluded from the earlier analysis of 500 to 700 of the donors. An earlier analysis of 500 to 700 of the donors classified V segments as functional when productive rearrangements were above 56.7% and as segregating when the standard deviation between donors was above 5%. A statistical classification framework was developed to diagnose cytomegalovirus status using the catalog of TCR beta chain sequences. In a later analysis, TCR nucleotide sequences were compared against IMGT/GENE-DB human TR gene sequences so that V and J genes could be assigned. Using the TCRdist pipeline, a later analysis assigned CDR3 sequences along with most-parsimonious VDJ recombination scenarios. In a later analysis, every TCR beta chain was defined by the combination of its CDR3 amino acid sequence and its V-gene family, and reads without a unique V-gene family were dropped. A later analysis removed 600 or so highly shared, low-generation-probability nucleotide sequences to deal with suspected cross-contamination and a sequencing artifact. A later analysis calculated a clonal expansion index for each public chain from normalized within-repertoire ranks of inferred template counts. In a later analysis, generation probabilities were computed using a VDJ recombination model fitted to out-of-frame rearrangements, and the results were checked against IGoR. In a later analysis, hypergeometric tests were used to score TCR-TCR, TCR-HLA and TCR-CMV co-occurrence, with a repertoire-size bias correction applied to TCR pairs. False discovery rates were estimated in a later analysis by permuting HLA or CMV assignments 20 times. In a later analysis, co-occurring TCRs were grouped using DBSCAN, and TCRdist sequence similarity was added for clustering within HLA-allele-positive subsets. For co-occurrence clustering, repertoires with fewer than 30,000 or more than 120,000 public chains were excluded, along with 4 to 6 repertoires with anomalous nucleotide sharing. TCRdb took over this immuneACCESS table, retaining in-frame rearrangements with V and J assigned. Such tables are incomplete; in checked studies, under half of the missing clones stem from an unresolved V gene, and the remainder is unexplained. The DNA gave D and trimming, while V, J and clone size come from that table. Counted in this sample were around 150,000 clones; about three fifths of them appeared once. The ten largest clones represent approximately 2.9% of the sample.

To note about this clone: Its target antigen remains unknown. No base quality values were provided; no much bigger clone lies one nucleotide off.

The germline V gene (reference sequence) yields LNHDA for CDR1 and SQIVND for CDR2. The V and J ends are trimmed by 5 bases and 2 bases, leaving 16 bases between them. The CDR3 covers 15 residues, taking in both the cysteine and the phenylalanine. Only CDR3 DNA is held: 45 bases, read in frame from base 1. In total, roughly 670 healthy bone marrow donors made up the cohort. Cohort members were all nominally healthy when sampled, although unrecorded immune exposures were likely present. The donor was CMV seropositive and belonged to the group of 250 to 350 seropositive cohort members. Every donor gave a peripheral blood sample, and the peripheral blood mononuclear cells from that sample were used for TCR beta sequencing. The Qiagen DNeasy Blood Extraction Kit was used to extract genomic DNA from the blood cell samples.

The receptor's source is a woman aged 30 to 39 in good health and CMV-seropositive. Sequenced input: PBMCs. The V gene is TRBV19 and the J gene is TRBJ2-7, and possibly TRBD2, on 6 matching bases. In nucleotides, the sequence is TGTGCCAGTAGTGTCGGGCTAGCGAACCCCTACGAGCAGTACTTC. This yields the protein CASSVGLANPYEQYF.